This TCR beta chain was profiled in a study of cytomegalovirus exposure and HLA in healthy donors. Broader study findings: One variant, a missense change in DCLRE1C, was linked in a later analysis to TCR beta V- and J-gene trimming. Most of the TCR beta V segments (in an earlier analysis) were productive either about 90% or about 30% of the time.

Primers for the PCR totalled 60 Vbeta and 13 Jbeta. Assay used: immunoSEQ multiplex PCR; TCRdb lists only in-frame clones, some missing. Here the sample spans under 200,000 clones, about four fifths being singletons. As concerns this clone: No antigen is known for it.

Whereas donors were nominally healthy upon sampling, unrecorded immune exposures were probable. Trimming pared 6 bases from V and 8 bases from J, leaving 18 bases between. Germline CDR1 SGHNT, CDR2 YYREEE (reference sequence). This CDR3 has 14 amino acids. Sequences were obtained from PBMCs. The TCR originated in a girl aged 10 to 17 in good health and CMV-seropositive. The V call is TRBV5-4, the J call TRBJ2-1, with D tentatively TRBD1 (5 bases). The DNA for the CDR3 is TGTGCCAGCACCTCGGGTGGCAGGGCTGATGAGCAGTTCTTC. This encodes CASTSGGRADEQFF. The full variable domain, its missing parts supplied by reference TRBV5-4 and TRBJ2-1, is ETGVTQSPTHLIKTRGQQVTLRCSSQSGHNTVSWYQQALGQGPQFIFQYYREEENGRGNFPPRFSGLQFPNYSSELNVNALELDDSALYLCASTSGGRADEQFFGPGTRLTVL.